The source of this T cell receptor beta chain is a study of OX40 agonist ivuxolimab in advanced cancers. The study, taken as a whole, reports: Nonresponders included some who also had low normalized T-cell clonal expansion. Some of the lowest clonal expansion was seen in partial responders at 0.1-3.0 mg/kg. Dosing at 0.1 to 3.0 mg/kg was accompanied by clonal expansion of CD4+ and CD8+ blood T cells by week 6.

This clone was found once. Its antigen remains unidentified. Blood specimens came from baseline, cycle 4 day 1, and cycle 7 day 1. TCRdb's copy holds only in-frame clones and misses some; the assay was immunoSEQ multiplex PCR. The sample has about 75,000 clones; 70% to 90% are singletons. This CDR3 contains 14 residues. The germline V gene has CDR1 SGHAT and CDR2 FQNNGV. V lost 0 bases to trimming and J lost 7 bases, with 13 bases between them. The clonotype was recovered from an adult with an advanced solid tumor such as melanoma, head and neck, liver or kidney cancer. The source was CD4+ or CD8+ T cells sorted from blood, collected in a trial of the OX40 agonist ivuxolimab. The rearrangement links TRBV11-2 to TRBJ2-7; no firm D call. The CDR3 nucleotides are TGTGCCAGCAGCTTAGATTGGACCTCGAGGGAGCAGTACTTC. Translated: CASSLDWTSREQYF.